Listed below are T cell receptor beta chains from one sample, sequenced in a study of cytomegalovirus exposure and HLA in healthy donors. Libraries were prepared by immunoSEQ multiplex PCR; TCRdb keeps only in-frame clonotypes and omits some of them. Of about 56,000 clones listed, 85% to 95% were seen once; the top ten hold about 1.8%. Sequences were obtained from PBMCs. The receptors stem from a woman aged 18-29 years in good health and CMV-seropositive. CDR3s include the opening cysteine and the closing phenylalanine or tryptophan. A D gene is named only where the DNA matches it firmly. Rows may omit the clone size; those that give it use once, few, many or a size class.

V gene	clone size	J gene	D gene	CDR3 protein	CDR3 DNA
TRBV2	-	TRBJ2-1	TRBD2	CATRSGGSSYNEQFF	TGTGCCACCCGTAGCGGGGGAAGCTCCTACAATGAGCAGTTCTTC
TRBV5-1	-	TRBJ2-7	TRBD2	CASSPTGGISYEQYF	TGCGCCAGCAGCCCAACGGGAGGGATATCCTACGAGCAGTACTTC
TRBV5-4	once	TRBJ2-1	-	CASSLMAGPPDEQFF	TGTGCCAGCAGCTTGATGGCGGGCCCCCCGGATGAGCAGTTCTTC
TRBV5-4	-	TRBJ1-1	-	CASSSSTATEAFF	TGTGCCAGCAGCTCCTCCACAGCCACTGAAGCTTTCTTT
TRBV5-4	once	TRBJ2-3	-	CASSINRAQYF	TGTGCCAGCAGCATCAACAGGGCCCAGTATTTT
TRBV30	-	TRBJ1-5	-	CAWSVAGVNQPQHF	TGTGCCTGGAGTGTCGCAGGGGTCAATCAGCCCCAGCATTTT
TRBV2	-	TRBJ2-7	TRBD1	CASSPGQGSYEQYF	TGTGCCAGCAGTCCTGGACAGGGATCCTACGAGCAGTACTTC
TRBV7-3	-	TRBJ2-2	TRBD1	CASSRGPGELFF	TGTGCCAGCAGCAGGGGGCCCGGGGAGCTGTTTTTT
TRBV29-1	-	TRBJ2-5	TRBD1	CSVRTGGVETQYF	TGCAGCGTACGGACAGGGGGCGTGGAGACCCAGTACTTC
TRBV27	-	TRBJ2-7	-	CASSRYPGENYEQYF	TGTGCCAGCAGTCGATATCCGGGAGAAAACTACGAGCAGTACTTC
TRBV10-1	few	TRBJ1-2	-	CASSESGLLGYTF	TGCGCCAGCAGTGAGTCGGGACTTCTAGGCTACACCTTC
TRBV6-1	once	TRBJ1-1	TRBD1	CASTWTGPNTEAFF	TGTGCCAGCACCTGGACAGGGCCGAACACTGAAGCTTTCTTT
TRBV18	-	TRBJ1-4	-	CASSPGARDEKLFF	TGTGCCAGCTCACCGGGGGCTAGGGATGAAAAACTGTTTTTT
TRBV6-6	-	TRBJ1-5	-	CASAGRQNQPQHF	TGTGCCAGCGCAGGCCGCCAAAATCAGCCCCAGCATTTT
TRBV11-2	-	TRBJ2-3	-	CASSLVLSDTQYF	TGTGCCAGCAGCTTAGTACTCTCAGATACGCAGTATTTT
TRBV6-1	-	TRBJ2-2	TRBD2	CASSASGGTNTGELFF	TGTGCCAGCAGTGCTAGCGGGGGGACAAACACCGGGGAGCTGTTTTTT
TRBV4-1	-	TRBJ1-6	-	CASRTTGDNSPLHF	TGCGCCAGCAGGACGACGGGAGATAATTCACCCCTCCACTTT
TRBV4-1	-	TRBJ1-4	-	CASSHSPGVSTNEKLFF	TGCGCCAGCAGCCACAGCCCAGGGGTTTCAACTAATGAAAAACTGTTTTTT
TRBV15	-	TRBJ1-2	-	CATSRDLNRVDGYTF	TGTGCCACCAGCAGAGATCTTAACAGGGTGGATGGCTACACCTTC
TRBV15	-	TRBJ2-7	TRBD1	CATSRRTGGDEQYF	TGTGCCACCAGCAGGAGGACAGGGGGTGACGAGCAGTACTTC
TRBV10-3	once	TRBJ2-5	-	CAISVRETQYF	TGTGCCATCAGTGTGCGAGAGACCCAGTACTTC
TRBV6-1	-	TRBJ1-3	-	CASSSVRFSGNTIYF	TGTGCCAGCAGTTCCGTTCGGTTCTCTGGAAACACCATATATTTT
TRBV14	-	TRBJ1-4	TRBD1	CASSRDRGQGEKLFF	TGTGCCAGCAGCCGAGACAGGGGACAGGGAGAAAAACTGTTTTTT
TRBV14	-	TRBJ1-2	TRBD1	CASSQARTGTHGYTF	TGTGCCAGCAGCCAAGCCAGGACAGGGACGCATGGCTACACCTTC
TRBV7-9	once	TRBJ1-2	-	CASSFLSQGYTF	TGTGCCAGCAGCTTCCTCTCTCAGGGCTACACCTTC
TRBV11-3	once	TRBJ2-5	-	CASSIGAQETQYF	TGTGCCAGCAGCATTGGGGCCCAAGAGACCCAGTACTTC
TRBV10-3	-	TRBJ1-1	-	CAIKTTGWTEAFF	TGTGCCATCAAGACCACAGGGTGGACTGAAGCTTTCTTT
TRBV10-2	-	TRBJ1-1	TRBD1	CASSERDRGLNTEAFF	TGCGCCAGCAGTGAGAGGGACAGGGGGCTGAACACTGAAGCTTTCTTT
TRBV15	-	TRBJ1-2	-	CATSGRGFAAGYTF	TGTGCCACCAGCGGCAGAGGATTCGCGGCTGGCTACACCTTC
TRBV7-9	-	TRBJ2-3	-	CASSYPRGLTDTQYF	TGTGCCAGCAGCTACCCTCGGGGTCTCACAGATACGCAGTATTTT
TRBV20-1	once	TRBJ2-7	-	CSAWGLEQYF	TGCAGTGCCTGGGGGCTGGAGCAGTACTTC
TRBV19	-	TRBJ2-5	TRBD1	CASADRGRPVTQYF	TGTGCCAGTGCGGACAGGGGGCGTCCGGTGACCCAGTACTTC
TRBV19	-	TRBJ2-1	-	CASSIVTGGTNNEQFF	TGTGCCAGTAGTATAGTCACCGGGGGGACAAACAATGAGCAGTTCTTC